This T cell receptor (beta chain) was identified during a study of radiotherapy plus CTLA-4 blockade in lung cancer. Background on the study: Among patients, roughly 18% showed objective responses, and 25% to 35% had disease control. Study-level findings and limits: Increased serum interferon-beta after radiation also reportedly predicted response strongly.

Profiling relied on immunoSEQ multiplex PCR, and the TCRdb table lists in-frame clones only, not all of them. This table holds fewer than 3,500 clones, roughly four fifths found once. To note about this clone: Its specificity is not known.

The clonotype originates from a human donor with non-small cell lung cancer that progressed on radiotherapy plus ipilimumab. The specimen comprised tumor tissue, sampled from a patient treated with radiotherapy plus ipilimumab.

CDR3 region: CASSDHGWITVDETQYF. The CDR3 nucleotides read TGCGCCAGCAGTGACCATGGATGGATCACCGTCGACGAGACCCAGTACTTC. This sequence joins TRBV10-1 and TRBJ2-5; the D is unclear. V was cut by 3 bases and J by 5 bases, with 22 bases left in between. This CDR3 is 17 amino acids long. CDR1 WNHNN and CDR2 SYGVQD come from the germline V gene (reference sequence).